Each of the 20 T cell receptor beta chains below was sequenced from the same sample in a study of OX40 agonist ivuxolimab in advanced cancers. Sequenced by immunoSEQ multiplex PCR; TCRdb stores in-frame clones only, minus some. The data show 50,000 or so clones, 70% to 80% seen once. The specimen comprised CD4+ or CD8+ T cells sorted from blood, sampled in a trial of the OX40 agonist ivuxolimab. The receptors were sampled from an adult with an advanced solid tumor such as melanoma, head and neck, liver or kidney cancer.

In this sample, this clone turned up once. The V call is TRBV12-5, the J call TRBJ2-1; 11 nucleotides line up with TRBD2. Trimming removed 4 bases from V and 7 bases from J; junction bases left unmatched: 9. There are 16 residues in the CDR3. Germline CDR1 and CDR2: LGHNT and FRNRAP. The CDR3 nucleotides read TGTGCTAGTGGTTACCTTAGCGGGAGGGCCGGTAATGAGCAGTTCTTC. The encoded protein is CASGYLSGRAGNEQFF.

The chain has TRBV19 and TRBJ1-5; no reliable D call. The CDR3 is 12 amino acids. V shed 7 bases and J shed 7 bases, with 11 bases lying between them. Germline CDR1 reads LNHDA; CDR2 reads SQIVND (reference sequence). The chain's CDR3 is CASNVYGQPQHF. CDR3 nucleotides: TGTGCCAGTAATGTATACGGGCAGCCCCAGCATTTT. The full variable domain, completed using reference TRBV19 and TRBJ1-5, is DGGITQSPKYLFRKEGQNVTLSCEQNLNHDAMYWYRQDPGQGLRLIYYSQIVNDFQKGDIAEGYSVSREKKESFPLTVTSAQKNPTAFYLCASNVYGQPQHFGDGTRLSIL.

This clone was picked up a small number of times. CDR3 sequence: CASSLERAGGYSPLHF. As DNA, the CDR3 is TGTGCCAGCAGCTTAGAACGGGCAGGGGGCTATTCACCCCTCCACTTT. The chain links TRBV7-8 to TRBJ1-6; 8 nucleotides align to TRBD1. After removal of 1 base from V and 8 bases from J, the junction contained 7 bases not matched to a gene. The V gene's germline CDR1 is SGHVS and CDR2 FQNEAQ. This CDR3 has 16 residues.

J is TRBJ2-2 and V is TRBV6-5, with TRBD2 matching 9 bases. Germline CDR1 is MNHEY and CDR2 is SVGAGI. V was pared by 8 bases and J by 7 bases, with 8 bases of the junction left unmatched. The CDR3 has 14 amino acids. This CDR3 is CASSLAGTIGELFF. CDR3 nucleotides: TGTGCCAGCTCCCTAGCGGGAACGATCGGGGAGCTGTTTTTT.

CDR3 in amino acids: CASSGTGVFYGYTF. Here the CDR3 DNA reads TGTGCCAGCAGTGGGACAGGTGTATTCTATGGCTACACCTTC. V usage is TRBV28 and J usage is TRBJ1-2, with 8 bases identical to TRBD1. Germline V lookup: CDR1 MDHEN, CDR2 SYDVKM. The CDR3 spans 14 residues. Trimming cost V 5 bases and J 4 bases; bases outside gene matches: 6.

Here the CDR3 DNA reads TGTGCCAGCAGCTTGGTGGGGACAGGGCCCTCCTACGAGCAGTACTTC. Translation: CASSLVGTGPSYEQYF. The V and J genes are TRBV5-6 and TRBJ2-7; 9 bases agree with TRBD1. V gave up 0 bases and J gave up 0 bases; unmatched junction bases: 4. The CDR3 is 16 amino acids. CDR1 is SGHDT, CDR2 YYEEEE, per germline.

The genes are TRBV2 and TRBJ2-3; no clear D. Trimming left V 4 bases short and J 0 bases short, with 11 bases between. Germline CDR1 is SNHLY and CDR2 is FYNNEI. The CDR3 runs to 15 residues. This chain's CDR3 is CASSVRGISTDTQYF. For the CDR3, the DNA is TGTGCCAGCAGTGTTCGAGGTATTAGCACAGATACGCAGTATTTT.

The CDR3 DNA follows: TGTGCCAGCAGCAGGGGACAGGTCACTGAGGGGACAGCTTTCTTT. Translated: CASSRGQVTEGTAFF. The rearrangement joins TRBV7-9 to TRBJ1-1; TRBD1 matches 8 bases. Germline-derived CDR1 and CDR2 are SEHNR and FQNEAQ (reference sequence). V lost 5 bases, J lost 10 bases, and 15 bases stayed unmatched. The CDR3 contains 15 residues.

The chain links TRBV18 to TRBJ2-7; 10 positions agree with TRBD2. The CDR3 covers 15 residues. Germline V CDR1 and CDR2: KGHSH, LQKENI. With 9 bases clipped from V and 3 bases from J, the junction kept 11 bases outside the gene matches. As DNA, the CDR3 is TGTGCCAGTTCGAACCCCGGGACTAGCGACTACGAGCAGTACTTC. Translated: CASSNPGTSDYEQYF. The whole variable domain, remainder taken from reference TRBV18 and TRBJ2-7, is NAGVMQNPRHLVRRRGQEARLRCSPMKGHSHVYWYRQLPEEGLKFMVYLQKENIIDESGMPKERFSAEFPKEGPSILRIQQVVRGDSAAYFCASSNPGTSDYEQYFGPGTRLTVT.

The genes are TRBV18 and TRBJ1-1; D might be TRBD1 (5 bases). Germline CDR1 and CDR2: KGHSH and LQKENI. The CDR3 loop spans 16 amino acids. Trimming cost V 3 bases and J 1 base, with 15 bases left between them. The CDR3 coding sequence is TGTGCCAGCTCACCCGCTCCCGGGACGGGGAACACTGAAGCTTTCTTT. Its protein is CASSPAPGTGNTEAFF.

The rearrangement links TRBV7-2 to TRBJ2-3, with no clear D. The CDR3 length is 11 residues. Germline CDR1 and CDR2: SGHTA and FQGNSA. V lost 4 bases and J lost 2, with 1 base in between. The CDR3 region has the DNA TGTGCCAGCAGCTACACAGATACGCAGTATTTT. Residues: CASSYTDTQYF.

The gene calls are TRBV28 and TRBJ1-5, with a possible D match to TRBD1 (5 bases). CDR3 length equals 17 residues. From germline, CDR1 is MDHEN and CDR2 SYDVKM. V was clipped by 8 bases and J by 0 bases, with 20 bases between them. CDR3 loop: CASRNRDRGYSNQPQHF. DNA for the CDR3: TGTGCCAGCCGGAATCGGGACCGAGGGTATAGCAATCAGCCCCAGCATTTT. Combining the CDR3 with reference TRBV28 and TRBJ1-5 gives the whole variable domain DVKVTQSSRYLVKRTGEKVFLECVQDMDHENMFWYRQDPGLGLRLIYFSYDVKMKEKGDIPEGYSVSREKKERFSLILESASTNQTSMYLCASRNRDRGYSNQPQHFGDGTRLSIL.

The J gene is TRBJ1-2, the V gene TRBV25-1, with a weak D call TRBD1 (6 bases). This CDR3 is built from 13 residues. Looked up from germline, CDR1 is MGHDK and CDR2 is SYGVNS. Trimming left V 6 bases short and J 2 bases short, with 10 bases between. This CDR3 is CASRVTGNYGYTF. The CDR3 region has the DNA TGTGCCAGCAGGGTCACAGGGAACTATGGCTACACCTTC.

CDR3 nucleotide sequence: TGTGCCAGCAGTCTAGACTGGCGTGTGGGTACGCAGTATTTT. This codes for CASSLDWRVGTQYF. The gene calls are TRBV6-4 and TRBJ2-3, with unresolved D. Germline V gene lookup returns CDR1 MRHNA and CDR2 SNTAGT. This CDR3 is built from 14 residues. V lost 5 bases to trimming and J lost 8 bases, with 17 bases between them.

The V call is TRBV19, the J call TRBJ2-3; TRBD2 matches 11 bases. V lost 4 bases, J lost 3 bases, and 3 bases stayed unmatched. Germline assignment: CDR1 LNHDA and CDR2 SQIVND (reference sequence). The CDR3 is made up of 15 amino acids. DNA for the CDR3: TGTGCCAGTAGTAGGGGACTAGCGGTGACAGATACGCAGTATTTT. Protein sequence: CASSRGLAVTDTQYF.

The sample holds one count of this clone. V is TRBV27 and J is TRBJ1-4; D remains unclear. Trimming took off 5 bases at V and 0 bases at J, with 13 bases between the two ends. CDR1 and CDR2 from the germline V gene are MNHEY and SMNVEV (reference sequence). The CDR3 sequence is 16 residues long. The CDR3 reads CASSLIPGATNEKLFF. The DNA for the CDR3 is TGTGCCAGCAGTCTTATCCCGGGAGCAACTAATGAAAAACTGTTTTTT.

This clone was picked up one time. The rearrangement uses TRBV7-2 and TRBJ1-1; no reliable D call. The CDR3 spans 15 residues. The germline gives CDR1 SGHTA, CDR2 FQGNSA. Trimming removed 7 bases at V and 5 bases at J, with 20 bases between. The CDR3, as DNA: TGTGCCAGCACCCTGTACCAAGGGTTACGGACTGAAGCTTTCTTT. It encodes CASTLYQGLRTEAFF. The whole variable domain, filled in from reference TRBV7-2 and TRBJ1-1, reads GAGVSQSPSNKVTEKGKDVELRCDPISGHTALYWYRQSLGQGLEFLIYFQGNSAPDKSGLPSDRFSAERTGGSVSTLTIQRTQQEDSAVYLCASTLYQGLRTEAFFGQGTRLTVV.

This chain joins TRBV28 and TRBJ1-1, with D tentatively TRBD1 (5 bases). V was pared by 10 bases and J by 1 base, with 13 bases between. This CDR3 region has 13 residues. Germline CDR1 reads MDHEN; CDR2 reads SYDVKM. The CDR3 sequence is CATLGTGNTEAFF. The CDR3 bases are TGTGCCACGCTAGGGACGGGGAACACTGAAGCTTTCTTT.

This chain uses TRBV30 with TRBJ2-5, with 13 nucleotides matching TRBD2. The germline V gene has CDR1 GTSNPN and CDR2 SVGIG (reference sequence). The CDR3 sequence is 16 residues long. The J segment lost 5 bases and the V segment lost 0 bases, leaving 6 bases of the junction unmatched. CDR3 loop: CAWSVRLAGGRETQYF. In DNA, the CDR3 is TGTGCCTGGAGTGTACGACTAGCGGGGGGTAGGGAGACCCAGTACTTC.

A remark on this clone: The identical CDR3 is also encoded by other nucleotide sequences in the sample. CDR3 sequence (DNA): TGTGCCAGCAGCGTAGATCTGGGTTCCTACGAGCAGTACTTC. Its translation is CASSVDLGSYEQYF. The genes are TRBV9 and TRBJ2-7, with D hard to call. Trimming took off 0 bases at V and 1 base at J, with 8 bases between the two ends. The CDR3 is 14 residues long. Per the germline V gene, CDR1 is SGDLS and CDR2 is YYNGEE.